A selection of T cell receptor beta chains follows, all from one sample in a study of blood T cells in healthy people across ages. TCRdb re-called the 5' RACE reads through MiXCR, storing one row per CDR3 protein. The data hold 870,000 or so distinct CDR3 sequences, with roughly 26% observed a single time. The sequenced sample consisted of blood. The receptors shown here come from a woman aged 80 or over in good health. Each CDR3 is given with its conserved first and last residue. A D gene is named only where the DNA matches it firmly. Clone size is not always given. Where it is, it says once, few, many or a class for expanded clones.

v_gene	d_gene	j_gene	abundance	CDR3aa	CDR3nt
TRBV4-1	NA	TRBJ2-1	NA	CDSSQVAGWDEQFF	TGCGACAGCAGCCAAGTGGCTGGGTGGGATGAGCAGTTCTTT
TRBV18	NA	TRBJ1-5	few	CASSAAGIWSNQPQHF	TGTGCCAGCTCAGCGGCGGGAATATGGAGCAATCAGCCCCAGCATTTT
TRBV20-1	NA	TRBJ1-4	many	CSARYWTATNEKLFF	TGCAGTGCTAGATACTGGACAGCAACTAATGAAAAACTGTTTTTT
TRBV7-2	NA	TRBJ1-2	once	CASSLARTHYGYTF	TGTGCCAGCAGCTTAGCTAGGACCCACTATGGCTACACCTTC
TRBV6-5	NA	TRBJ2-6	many	CASSYSAGASGANVLTF	TGTGCCAGCAGTTACTCTGCAGGGGCCAGTGGAGCCAACGTCCTGACTTTC
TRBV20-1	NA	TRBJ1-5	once	CSAKDRINSNQPQHF	TGCAGTGCAAAAGACAGGATTAATAGCAATCAGCCCCAGCATTTT
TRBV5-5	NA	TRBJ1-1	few	CASSRGAGNGKAFF	TGTGCCAGCAGCCGGGGGGCGGGGAATGGAAAAGCTTTCTTT
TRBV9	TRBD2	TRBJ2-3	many	CASSVGLSWRGNTDTQYF	TGTGCCAGCAGCGTAGGTCTCAGTTGGCGGGGGAACACAGATACGCAGTATTTT
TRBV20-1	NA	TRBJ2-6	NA	CSAIPPGGADVLTF	TGCAGTGCTATCCCCCCTGGCGGGGCCGACGTCCTGACTTTC
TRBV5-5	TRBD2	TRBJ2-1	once	CASSLDRTSGVKQFF	TGTGCCAGCAGCTTGGACAGGACTAGCGGGGTCAAGCAGTTCTTC
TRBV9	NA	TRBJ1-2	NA	CASSVKGSSPRVPTLYGYTF	TGTGCCAGCAGCGTAAAAGGTAGTTCCCCCCGGGTGCCAACGCTCTATGGCTACACCTTC
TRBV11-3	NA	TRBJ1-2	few	CASSLDPAAANYGYTF	TGTGCCAGCAGCTTAGATCCCGCCGCAGCTAACTATGGCTACACCTTC
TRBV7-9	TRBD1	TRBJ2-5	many	CASSLAPTGDGETQYF	TGTGCCAGCAGCTTAGCCCCGACAGGGGATGGGGAGACCCAGTACTTC
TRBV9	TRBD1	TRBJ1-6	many	CASSGPNAGQGDNSPLHF	TGTGCCAGCAGCGGACCTAACGCAGGACAGGGGGATAATTCACCCCTCCACTTT
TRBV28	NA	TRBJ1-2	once	CACSSGNPRGYTF	TGTGCCTGCAGTTCGGGCAATCCCCGGGGCTACACCTTC
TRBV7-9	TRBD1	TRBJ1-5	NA	CASSLEGARQPQHF	TGTGCCAGCAGCTTAGAGGGGGCGCGGCAGCCCCAGCATTTT
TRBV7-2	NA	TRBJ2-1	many	CASSRVAIAYNEQFF	TGTGCCAGCAGCAGGGTAGCGATAGCCTACAATGAGCAGTTCTTC
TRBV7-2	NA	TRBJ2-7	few	CASSPQGARGNEQYF	TGTGCCAGCAGCCCTCAAGGGGCACGAGGGAACGAGCAGTACTTC
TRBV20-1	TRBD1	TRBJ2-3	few	CSARDPGQGKYF	TGCAGTGCTAGAGATCCGGGACAGGGAAAGTATTTT
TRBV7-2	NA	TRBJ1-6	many	CASSLASRRSSYNSPLHF	TGTGCCAGCAGCTTAGCGAGTCGCAGGAGCTCCTATAATTCACCCCTCCACTTT